These T cell receptor beta chains were read from a single sample in a study of glioma-infiltrating T cells after dendritic cell vaccination. TCRdb's copy holds only in-frame clones and misses some; the assay was immunoSEQ multiplex PCR. The sample consists of tens of thousands of clones, less than 90% of them appearing once. This specimen consisted of blood, obtained after dendritic cell vaccination. These receptors were collected from a human donor with glioblastoma. Each CDR3 is given without its conserved first and last residue. A clone size is listed for some rows: how often the clone was seen (once, few, many), or a class if it is expanded.

V,J,size,CDR3
TRBV29-1,TRBJ1-2,many,SVGTGSNYGYT
TRBV7-7,TRBJ2-5,.,ASSLGGPETQY
TRBV12-5,TRBJ1-3,.,ASGSRQQGIGNTIY
TRBV2,TRBJ2-1,.,ASGLNRGGSYNEQF
TRBV4-1,TRBJ2-1,once,ASSQGGGLYNEQF
TRBV5-1,TRBJ2-3,once,ASSSGLAGSTDTQY
TRBV15,TRBJ1-1,.,ATSRDSGEHTEAF
TRBV19,TRBJ1-1,.,ASSIGGGNTEAF
TRBV5-1,TRBJ2-7,.,ASSYTGGFYEQY
TRBV7-6,TRBJ1-2,.,ASSPTGGGYT
TRBV7-2,TRBJ1-3,.,ASTPDSSGNTIY
TRBV2,TRBJ2-1,.,ASSPQTGGSDEQF
TRBV19,TRBJ2-7,.,ASSMRETYEQY
TRBV19,TRBJ2-7,.,ASSTSRDRVSYEQY
TRBV7-3,TRBJ1-6,.,ASGRTGRNSPLH
TRBV7-7,TRBJ1-5,.,ASDTLEQPQH
TRBV6-1,TRBJ1-6,.,ASSDRGARIYSPLH
TRBV29-1,TRBJ1-2,.,SVAQGSDGYT
TRBV19,TRBJ1-3,few,ASSKQYSGNTIY
TRBV11-2,TRBJ2-5,.,ASSLGDRVGVETQY
TRBV27,TRBJ2-7,few,ASSLSRSSHEQY
TRBV6-5,TRBJ1-2,.,ASSYSRDYGYT
TRBV5-6,TRBJ2-7,.,ASSAGPGEGASYEQY
TRBV7-9,TRBJ2-7,.,ASSPRDPWGYEQY
TRBV5-8,TRBJ1-1,.,ASPTRRGKSGKNTEAF
TRBV9,TRBJ2-1,.,ASSGVHLAGGAGEQF
TRBV6-6,TRBJ1-2,.,ASSRTGGYGYT
TRBV5-5,TRBJ1-3,few,ASSLTGDNGNTIY
TRBV2,TRBJ1-2,once,ASRPDGGGHYGYT
TRBV6-1,TRBJ2-7,.,ASSEVWGTKDEQY
TRBV30,TRBJ1-4,.,AWSVPGVGEKLF
TRBV10-3,TRBJ1-6,.,AISESRRGQGKNSPLH
TRBV7-2,TRBJ1-2,many,ASSLIRSGYGYT